This TCR beta chain was identified in a study of Tregs in tolerant kidney transplant recipients. Turning to the study itself: Related graft donors supplied nonmyeloablative bone marrow transplants, and mixed chimerism was transient.

In the case of this clone: Antigen specificity is unknown. The CDR3 end lies 3 residues beyond the end of the read and is filled in from the germline J gene.

Method: immunoSEQ multiplex PCR; TCRdb's copy keeps in-frame clones and lacks some. Its table lists fewer than 55,000 clones. The CDR3 runs 14 residues. The V gene's germline CDR1 is SEHNR and CDR2 FQNEAQ (reference sequence). Thawed PBMCs were FACS-sorted into unstimulated CD4+CD25+CD127- regulatory T cells, CD4+CD25- non-regulatory cells, CD4 and CD8 cells. General study points: The small number of patients limits these findings pending further validation. Activated donor B cell expansion appeared to reveal the most relevant donor-specific TCRbeta repertoire.

This TCR derives from a human donor who received a combined kidney and bone marrow transplant. This chain joins TRBV7-9 and TRBJ1-1; D remains ambiguous. The source material was CD4+ T cells from blood, sampled before the transplant. CDR3 bases read: TGTGCCAGCAGCCTAGACTGGACTTCCCGAAAA. It encodes CASSLDWTSRK. The complete CDR3 protein is CASSLDWTSRKAFF.